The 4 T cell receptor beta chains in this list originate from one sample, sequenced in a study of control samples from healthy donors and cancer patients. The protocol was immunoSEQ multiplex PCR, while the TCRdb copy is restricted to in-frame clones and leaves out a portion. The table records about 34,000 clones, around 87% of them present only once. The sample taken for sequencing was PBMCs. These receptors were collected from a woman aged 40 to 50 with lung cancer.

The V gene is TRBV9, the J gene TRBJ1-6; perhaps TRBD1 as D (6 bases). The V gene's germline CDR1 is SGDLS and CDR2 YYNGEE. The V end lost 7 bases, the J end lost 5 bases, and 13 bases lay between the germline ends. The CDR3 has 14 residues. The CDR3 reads CASAQGPDNSPLHF. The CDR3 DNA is TGTGCCAGCGCGCAGGGGCCTGATAATTCACCCCTCCACTTT.

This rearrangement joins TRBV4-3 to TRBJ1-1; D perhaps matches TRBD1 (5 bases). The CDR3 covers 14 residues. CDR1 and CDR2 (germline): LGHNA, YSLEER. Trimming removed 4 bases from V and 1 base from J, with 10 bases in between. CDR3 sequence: CASSLGTENTEAFF. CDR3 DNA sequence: TGCGCCAGCAGCCTCGGGACCGAGAACACTGAAGCTTTCTTT.

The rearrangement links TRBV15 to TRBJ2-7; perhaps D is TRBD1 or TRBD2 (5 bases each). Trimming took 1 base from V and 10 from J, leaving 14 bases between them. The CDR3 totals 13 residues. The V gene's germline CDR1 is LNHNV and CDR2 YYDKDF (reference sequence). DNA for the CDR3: TGTGCCACCAGCAGAGCGGGTATCCGGGGCCAGTACTTC. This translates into CATSRAGIRGQYF.

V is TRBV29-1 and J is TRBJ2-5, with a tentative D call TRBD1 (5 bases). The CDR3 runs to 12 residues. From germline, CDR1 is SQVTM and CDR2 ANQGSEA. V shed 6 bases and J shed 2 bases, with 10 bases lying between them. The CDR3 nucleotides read TGCAGCGTGTCAACAGGTCAAGAGACCCAGTACTTC. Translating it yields CSVSTGQETQYF. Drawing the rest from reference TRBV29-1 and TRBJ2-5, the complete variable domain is SAVISQKPSRDICQRGTSLTIQCQVDSQVTMMFWYRQQPGQSLTLIATANQGSEATYESGFVIDKFPISRPNLTFSTLTVSNMSPEDSSIYLCSVSTGQETQYFGPGTRLLVL.